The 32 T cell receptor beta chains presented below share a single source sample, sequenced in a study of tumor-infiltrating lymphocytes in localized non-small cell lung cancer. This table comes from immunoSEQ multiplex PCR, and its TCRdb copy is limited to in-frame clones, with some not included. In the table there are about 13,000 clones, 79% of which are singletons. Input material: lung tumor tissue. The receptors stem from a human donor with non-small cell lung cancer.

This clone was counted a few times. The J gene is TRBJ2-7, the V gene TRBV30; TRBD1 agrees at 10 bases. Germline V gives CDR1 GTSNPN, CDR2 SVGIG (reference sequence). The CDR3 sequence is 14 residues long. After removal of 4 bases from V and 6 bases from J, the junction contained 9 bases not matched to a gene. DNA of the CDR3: TGTGCCTGGAATACCGGGACAGGGGACGGCGAGCAGTACTTC. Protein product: CAWNTGTGDGEQYF.

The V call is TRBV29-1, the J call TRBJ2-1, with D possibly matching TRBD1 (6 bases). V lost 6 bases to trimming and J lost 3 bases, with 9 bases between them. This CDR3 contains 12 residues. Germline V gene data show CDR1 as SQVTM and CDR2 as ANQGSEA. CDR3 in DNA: TGCAGCGTGACGACAGGCTACAATGAGCAGTTCTTC. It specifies CSVTTGYNEQFF.

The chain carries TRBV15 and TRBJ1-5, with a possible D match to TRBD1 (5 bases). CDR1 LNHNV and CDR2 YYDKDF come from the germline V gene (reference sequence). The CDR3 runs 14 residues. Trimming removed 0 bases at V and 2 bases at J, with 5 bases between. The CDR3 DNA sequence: TGTGCCACCAGCAGAGAAGGGGGCAATCAGCCCCAGCATTTT. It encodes CATSREGGNQPQHF.

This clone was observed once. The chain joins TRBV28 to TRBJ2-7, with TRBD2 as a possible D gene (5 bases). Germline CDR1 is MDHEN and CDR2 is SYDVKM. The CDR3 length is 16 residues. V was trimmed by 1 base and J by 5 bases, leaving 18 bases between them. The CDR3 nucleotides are TGTGCCAGCAGTTTATACGGAGTGGGAGCGACGGACGAGCAGTACTTC. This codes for CASSLYGVGATDEQYF.

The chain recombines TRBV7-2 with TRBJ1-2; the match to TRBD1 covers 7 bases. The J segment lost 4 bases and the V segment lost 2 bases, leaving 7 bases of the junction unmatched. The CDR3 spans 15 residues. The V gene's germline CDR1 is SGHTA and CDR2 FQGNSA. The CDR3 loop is CASSLPTGSGYGYTF. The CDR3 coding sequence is TGTGCCAGCAGCTTACCGACAGGGTCGGGCTATGGCTACACCTTC.

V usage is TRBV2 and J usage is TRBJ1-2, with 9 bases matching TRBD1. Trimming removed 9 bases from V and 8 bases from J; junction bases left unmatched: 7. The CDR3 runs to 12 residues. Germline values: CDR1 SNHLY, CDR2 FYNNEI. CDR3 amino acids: CARPGQGYGYTF. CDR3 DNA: TGTGCCAGGCCGGGACAGGGATACGGCTACACCTTC.

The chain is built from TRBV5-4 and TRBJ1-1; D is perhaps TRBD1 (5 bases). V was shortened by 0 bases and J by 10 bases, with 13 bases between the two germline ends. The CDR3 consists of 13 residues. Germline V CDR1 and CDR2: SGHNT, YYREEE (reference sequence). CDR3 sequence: CASSLGALRGAFF. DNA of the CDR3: TGTGCCAGCAGCTTGGGGGCCTTGAGGGGAGCTTTCTTT.

The CDR3 sequence is CASSPDGASGYTF. The CDR3 DNA is TGCGCCAGCAGCCCCGACGGGGCGAGCGGCTACACCTTC. This sequence joins TRBV5-1 and TRBJ1-2; D may be TRBD1 (5 bases). The CDR3 contains 13 residues. Trimming took off 4 bases at V and 8 bases at J, with 15 bases between the two ends. Germline assignment: CDR1 SGHRS and CDR2 YFSETQ.

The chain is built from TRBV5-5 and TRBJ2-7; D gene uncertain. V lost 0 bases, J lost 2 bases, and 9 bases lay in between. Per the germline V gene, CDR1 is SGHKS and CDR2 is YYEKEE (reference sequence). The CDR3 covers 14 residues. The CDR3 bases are TGTGCCAGCAGCTTGGGGATCCGACCCTACGAGCAGTACTTC. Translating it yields CASSLGIRPYEQYF.

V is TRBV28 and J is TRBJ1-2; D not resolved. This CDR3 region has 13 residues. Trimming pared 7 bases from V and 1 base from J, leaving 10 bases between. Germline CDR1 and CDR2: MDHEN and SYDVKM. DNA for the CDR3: TGTGCCAGCAAGGACTTTATTAACTATGGCTACACCTTC. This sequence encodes CASKDFINYGYTF.

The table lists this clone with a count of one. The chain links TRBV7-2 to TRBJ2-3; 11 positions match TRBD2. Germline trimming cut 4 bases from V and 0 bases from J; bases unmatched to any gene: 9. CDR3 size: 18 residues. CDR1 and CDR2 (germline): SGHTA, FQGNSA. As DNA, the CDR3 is TGTGCCAGCAGCTCGGAGACTAGCGGGGACACTAGCACAGATACGCAGTATTTT. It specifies CASSSETSGDTSTDTQYF.

CDR3: CASAPGGAANVLTF. The CDR3 DNA reads TGTGCCAGCGCCCCTGGCGGCGCGGCCAACGTCCTGACTTTC. The chain links TRBV2 to TRBJ2-6; no clear D. CDR1 is SNHLY, CDR2 FYNNEI, per germline. V lost 8 bases and J lost 6, with 14 bases in between. The length of the CDR3 is 14 residues.

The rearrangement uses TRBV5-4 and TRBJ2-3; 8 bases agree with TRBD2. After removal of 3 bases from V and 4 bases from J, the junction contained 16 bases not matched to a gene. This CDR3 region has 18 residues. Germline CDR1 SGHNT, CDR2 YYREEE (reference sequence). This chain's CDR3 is CASSSPTNRGGRADTQYF. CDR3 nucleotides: TGTGCCAGCAGCTCCCCGACGAACCGGGGGGGCCGGGCAGATACGCAGTATTTT.

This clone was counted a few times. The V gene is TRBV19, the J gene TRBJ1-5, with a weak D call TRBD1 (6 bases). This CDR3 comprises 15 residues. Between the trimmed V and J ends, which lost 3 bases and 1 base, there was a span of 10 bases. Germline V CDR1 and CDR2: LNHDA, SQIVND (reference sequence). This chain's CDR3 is CASSIRGTSNQPQHF. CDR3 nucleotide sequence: TGTGCCAGTAGTATTAGGGGGACAAGCAATCAGCCCCAGCATTTT.

CDR3: CASRSTGGTQYF. The CDR3 bases are TGTGCCAGCAGGTCTACAGGGGGCACGCAGTATTTT. This sequence joins TRBV6-5 and TRBJ2-3; 9 nucleotides align to TRBD1. The junction had 4 bases not matched to a gene; V was cut back by 6 bases and J by 9 bases. Germline V gene lookup returns CDR1 MNHEY and CDR2 SVGAGI. The length of the CDR3 is 12 residues.

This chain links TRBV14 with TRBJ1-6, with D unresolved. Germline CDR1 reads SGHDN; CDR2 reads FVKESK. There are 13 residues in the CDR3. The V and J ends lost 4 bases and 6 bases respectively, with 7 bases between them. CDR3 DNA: TGTGCCAGCAGCCTTAGTCTTAATTCACCCCTCCACTTT. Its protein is CASSLSLNSPLHF.

The CDR3 DNA is TGTGCCAGCAGCTTAGCTCTAGCGGGAGTGCGCAATGAGCAGTTCTTC. This encodes CASSLALAGVRNEQFF. The rearrangement joins TRBV7-6 to TRBJ2-1; 10 nucleotides align to TRBD2. The CDR3 sequence is 16 residues long. V shed 0 bases, J shed 6 bases, and the junction held 5 bases outside the gene matches. The V gene's germline CDR1 is SGHVS and CDR2 FNYEAQ.

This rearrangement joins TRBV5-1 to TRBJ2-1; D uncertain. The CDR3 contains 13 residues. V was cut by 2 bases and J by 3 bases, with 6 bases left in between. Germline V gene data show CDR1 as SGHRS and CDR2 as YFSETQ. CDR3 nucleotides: TGCGCCAGCAGCTTAGACGGCTACAATGAGCAGTTCTTC. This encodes CASSLDGYNEQFF.

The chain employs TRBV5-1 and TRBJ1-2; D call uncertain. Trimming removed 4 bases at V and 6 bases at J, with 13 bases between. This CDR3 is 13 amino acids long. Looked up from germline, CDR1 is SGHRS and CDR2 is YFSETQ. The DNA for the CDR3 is TGCGCCAGCAGCACAGAATACTCAGATGGCTACACCTTC. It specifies CASSTEYSDGYTF.

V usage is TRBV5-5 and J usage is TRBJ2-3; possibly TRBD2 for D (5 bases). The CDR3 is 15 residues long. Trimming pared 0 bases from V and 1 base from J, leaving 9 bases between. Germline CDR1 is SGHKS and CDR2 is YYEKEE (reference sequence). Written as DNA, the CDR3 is TGTGCCAGCAGCTTGGGGGAGTTCGGCACAGATACGCAGTATTTT. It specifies CASSLGEFGTDTQYF.

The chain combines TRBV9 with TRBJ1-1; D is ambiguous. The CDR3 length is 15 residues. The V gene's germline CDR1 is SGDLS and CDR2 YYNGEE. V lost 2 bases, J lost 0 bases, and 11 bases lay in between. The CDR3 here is CASSVSGGMNTEAFF. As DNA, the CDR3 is TGTGCCAGCAGCGTGAGTGGTGGAATGAACACTGAAGCTTTCTTT.

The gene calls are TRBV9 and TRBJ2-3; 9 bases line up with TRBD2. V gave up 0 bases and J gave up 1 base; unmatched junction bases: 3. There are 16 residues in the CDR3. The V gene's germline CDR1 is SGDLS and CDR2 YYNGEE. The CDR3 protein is CASSVDSGSGTDTQYF. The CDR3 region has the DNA TGTGCCAGCAGCGTAGATAGCGGGAGTGGCACAGATACGCAGTATTTT.

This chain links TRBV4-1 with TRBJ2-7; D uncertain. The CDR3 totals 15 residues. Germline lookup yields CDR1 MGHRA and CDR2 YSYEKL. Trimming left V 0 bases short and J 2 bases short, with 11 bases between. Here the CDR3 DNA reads TGCGCCAGCAGCCAAGATCTAGGACCCCCCTACGAGCAGTACTTC. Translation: CASSQDLGPPYEQYF.

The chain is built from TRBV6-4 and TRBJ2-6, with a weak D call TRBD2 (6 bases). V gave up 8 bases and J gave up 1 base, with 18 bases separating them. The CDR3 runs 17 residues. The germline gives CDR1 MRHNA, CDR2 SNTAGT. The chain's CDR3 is CASDQSSGRSGANVLTF. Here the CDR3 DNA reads TGTGCCAGCGACCAGAGTAGCGGTAGATCTGGGGCCAACGTCCTGACTTTC.

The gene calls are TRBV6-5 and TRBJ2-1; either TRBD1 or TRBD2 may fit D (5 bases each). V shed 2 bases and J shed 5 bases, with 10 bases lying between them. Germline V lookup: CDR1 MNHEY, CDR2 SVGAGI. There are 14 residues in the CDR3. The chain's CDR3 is CASSYGTKDNEQFF. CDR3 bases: TGTGCCAGCAGTTACGGGACGAAGGACAATGAGCAGTTCTTC.

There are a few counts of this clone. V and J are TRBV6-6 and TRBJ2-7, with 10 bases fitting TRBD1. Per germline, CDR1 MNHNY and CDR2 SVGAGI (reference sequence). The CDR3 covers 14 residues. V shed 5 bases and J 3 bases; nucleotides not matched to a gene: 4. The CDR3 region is CASSTGTGVYEQYF. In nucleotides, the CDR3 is TGTGCCAGCAGTACCGGGACAGGGGTCTACGAGCAGTACTTC.

The CDR3 spells CASTEGRVDEQYF. For the CDR3, the DNA is TGTGCCAGCACCGAAGGAAGGGTCGACGAGCAGTACTTC. The chain combines TRBV28 with TRBJ2-7; D is undetermined. This CDR3 has 13 amino acids. V gave up 7 bases and J gave up 5 bases, with 15 bases separating them. CDR1 and CDR2 (germline): MDHEN, SYDVKM. Combining the CDR3 with reference TRBV28 and TRBJ2-7 gives the whole variable domain DVKVTQSSRYLVKRTGEKVFLECVQDMDHENMFWYRQDPGLGLRLIYFSYDVKMKEKGDIPEGYSVSREKKERFSLILESASTNQTSMYLCASTEGRVDEQYFGPGTRLTVT.

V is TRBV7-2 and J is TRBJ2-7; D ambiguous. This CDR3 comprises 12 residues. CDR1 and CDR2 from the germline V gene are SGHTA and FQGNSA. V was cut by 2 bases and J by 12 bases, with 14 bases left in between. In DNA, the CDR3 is TGTGCCAGCAGCTTAAGTTGGGCAGGATTGTACTTC. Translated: CASSLSWAGLYF.

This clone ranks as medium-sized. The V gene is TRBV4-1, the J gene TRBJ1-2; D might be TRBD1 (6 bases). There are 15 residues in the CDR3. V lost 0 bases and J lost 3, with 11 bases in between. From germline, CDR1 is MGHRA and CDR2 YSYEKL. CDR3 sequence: CASSQDRGSYYGYTF. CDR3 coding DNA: TGCGCCAGCAGCCAAGATAGGGGGAGCTACTATGGCTACACCTTC.

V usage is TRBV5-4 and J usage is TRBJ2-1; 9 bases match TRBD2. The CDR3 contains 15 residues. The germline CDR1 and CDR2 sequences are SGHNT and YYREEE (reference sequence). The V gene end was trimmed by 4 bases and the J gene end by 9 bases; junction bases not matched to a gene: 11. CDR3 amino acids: CASSGAGGFVGEQFF. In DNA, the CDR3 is TGTGCCAGCAGCGGAGCGGGGGGCTTTGTGGGTGAGCAGTTCTTC. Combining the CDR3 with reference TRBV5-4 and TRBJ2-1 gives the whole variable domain ETGVTQSPTHLIKTRGQQVTLRCSSQSGHNTVSWYQQALGQGPQFIFQYYREEENGRGNFPPRFSGLQFPNYSSELNVNALELDDSALYLCASSGAGGFVGEQFFGPGTRLTVL.

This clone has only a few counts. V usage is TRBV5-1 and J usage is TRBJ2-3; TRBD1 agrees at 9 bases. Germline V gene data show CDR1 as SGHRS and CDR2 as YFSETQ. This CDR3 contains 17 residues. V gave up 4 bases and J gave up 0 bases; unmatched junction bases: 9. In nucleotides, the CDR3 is TGCGCCAGCAGCGTCGGACAGGGGCCCATAAGCACAGATACGCAGTATTTT. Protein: CASSVGQGPISTDTQYF.

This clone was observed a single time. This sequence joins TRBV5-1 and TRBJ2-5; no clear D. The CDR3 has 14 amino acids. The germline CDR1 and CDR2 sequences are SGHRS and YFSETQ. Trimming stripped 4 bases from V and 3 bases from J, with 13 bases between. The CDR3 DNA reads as TGCGCCAGCAGCGGATTAGCCAGAAAAGAGACCCAGTACTTC. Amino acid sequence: CASSGLARKETQYF.